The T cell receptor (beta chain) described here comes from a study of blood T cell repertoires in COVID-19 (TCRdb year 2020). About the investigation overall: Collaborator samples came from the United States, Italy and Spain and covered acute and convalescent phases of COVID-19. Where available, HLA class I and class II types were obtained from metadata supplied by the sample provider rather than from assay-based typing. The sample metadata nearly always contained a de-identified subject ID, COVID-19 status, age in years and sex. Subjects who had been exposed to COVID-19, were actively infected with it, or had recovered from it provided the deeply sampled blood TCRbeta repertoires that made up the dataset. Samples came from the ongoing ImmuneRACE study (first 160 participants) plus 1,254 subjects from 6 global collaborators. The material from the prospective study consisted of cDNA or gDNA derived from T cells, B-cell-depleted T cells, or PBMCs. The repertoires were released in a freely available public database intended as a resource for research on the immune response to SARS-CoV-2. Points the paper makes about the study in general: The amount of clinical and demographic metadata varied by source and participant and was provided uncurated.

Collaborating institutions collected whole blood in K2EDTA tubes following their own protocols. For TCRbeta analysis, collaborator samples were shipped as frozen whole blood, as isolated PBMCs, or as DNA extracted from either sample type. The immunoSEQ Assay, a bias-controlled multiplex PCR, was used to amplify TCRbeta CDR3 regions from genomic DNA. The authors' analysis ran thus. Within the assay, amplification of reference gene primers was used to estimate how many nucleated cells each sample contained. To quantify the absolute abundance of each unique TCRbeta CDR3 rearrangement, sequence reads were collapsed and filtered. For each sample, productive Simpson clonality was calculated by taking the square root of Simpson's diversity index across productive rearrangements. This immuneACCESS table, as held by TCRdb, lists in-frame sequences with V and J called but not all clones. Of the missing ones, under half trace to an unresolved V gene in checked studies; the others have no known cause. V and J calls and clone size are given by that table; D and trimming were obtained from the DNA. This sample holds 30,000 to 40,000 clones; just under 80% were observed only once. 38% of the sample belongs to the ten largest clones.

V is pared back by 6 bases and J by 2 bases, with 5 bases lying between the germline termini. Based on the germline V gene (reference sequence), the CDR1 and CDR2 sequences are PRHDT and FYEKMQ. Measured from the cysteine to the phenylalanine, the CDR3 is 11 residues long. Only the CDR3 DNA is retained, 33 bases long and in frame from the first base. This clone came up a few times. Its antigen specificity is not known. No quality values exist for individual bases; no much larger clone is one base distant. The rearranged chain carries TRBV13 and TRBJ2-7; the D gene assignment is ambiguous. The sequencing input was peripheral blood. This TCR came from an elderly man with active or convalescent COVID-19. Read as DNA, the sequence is TGTGCCAGCAGGTCCGCCTACGAGCAGTACTTC. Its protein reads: CASRSAYEQYF.